These 25 T cell receptor beta chains share one sample of origin, sequenced in a study of cytomegalovirus exposure and HLA in healthy donors. Primers: 60 Vbeta forward and 13 Jbeta reverse. Using immunoSEQ multiplex PCR, the repertoire was profiled, and TCRdb retains in-frame clones only, with some absent. The data show roughly 240,000 clones, about 85% seen once. The sequenced sample consisted of PBMCs. Receptors were obtained from a girl aged 2-10 years in good health and CMV-seronegative.

This chain joins TRBV7-9 and TRBJ1-6, with D unresolved. V shed 3 bases and J shed 8 bases, with 8 bases lying between them. Looked up from germline, CDR1 is SEHNR and CDR2 is FQNEAQ (reference sequence). The CDR3 contains 13 residues. Here the CDR3 reads CASSFRGDSPLHF. The DNA of the CDR3 is TGTGCCAGCAGCTTCCGAGGTGATTCACCCCTCCACTTT.

The chain recombines TRBV7-9 with TRBJ2-1; D uncertain. V was pared by 5 bases and J by 2 bases, with 13 bases between. The CDR3 runs to 15 residues. Per germline, CDR1 SEHNR and CDR2 FQNEAQ (reference sequence). CDR3 DNA sequence: TGTGCCAGCAGCCCTATAAAAGCGCCCTACAATGAGCAGTTCTTC. Protein: CASSPIKAPYNEQFF.

This clone appeared once. The chain uses TRBV10-2 and TRBJ2-3, with D uncertain. The CDR3 is made up of 14 amino acids. With 4 bases removed from V and 2 bases from J, the gap between germline ends came to 10 bases. The germline gives CDR1 WSHSY, CDR2 SAAADI. CDR3 in amino acids: CASSGAKTTDTQYF. The CDR3 DNA is TGCGCCAGCAGTGGGGCGAAAACCACAGATACGCAGTATTTT.

V gene TRBV14 combines with J gene TRBJ2-7, with D hard to call. This CDR3 has 16 amino acids. Germline CDR1 and CDR2: SGHDN and FVKESK. Trimming stripped 2 bases from V and 1 base from J, with 15 bases between. CDR3 sequence reads: CASSQPAGTISYEQYF. The CDR3 DNA follows: TGTGCCAGCAGCCAACCCGCAGGCACGATTTCCTACGAGCAGTACTTC.

This clone is a singleton in its sample. One junction end disagrees with the germline gene, perhaps due to a read error. The chain links TRBV6-6 to TRBJ2-7; 10 bases align to TRBD2. Germline assignment: CDR1 MNHNY and CDR2 SVGAGI (reference sequence). CDR3 size: 15 residues. The CDR3: CASSSGLAASYGQYF. In DNA, the CDR3 is TGTGCCAGCAGTTCCGGACTAGCGGCCTCGTACGGGCAGTACTTC.

The V call is TRBV5-1, the J call TRBJ1-1, with 9 bases identical to TRBD1. The CDR3 has 15 residues. Trimming cost V 0 bases and J 5 bases; bases outside gene matches: 5. Germline CDR1 and CDR2: SGHRS and YFSETQ. CDR3 in DNA: TGCGCCAGCAGCTTGGAAACAGGGGGCGGGACTGAAGCTTTCTTT. This gives the protein CASSLETGGGTEAFF.

The rearrangement links TRBV30 to TRBJ2-3; the D gene is possibly TRBD2 (5 bases). Germline lookup yields CDR1 GTSNPN and CDR2 SVGIG (reference sequence). The CDR3 runs to 14 residues. Trimming removed 5 bases at V and 1 base at J, with 13 bases between. CDR3 loop: CAWGSSLGTDTQYF. The CDR3 DNA reads TGTGCCTGGGGGAGTAGTTTGGGCACAGATACGCAGTATTTT. The full variable domain, its missing parts supplied by reference TRBV30 and TRBJ2-3, is SQTIHQWPATLVQPVGSPLSLECTVEGTSNPNLYWYRQAAGRGLQLLFYSVGIGQISSEVPQNLSASRPQDRQFILSSKKLLLSDSGFYLCAWGSSLGTDTQYFGPGTRLTVL.

This chain joins TRBV5-1 and TRBJ1-5, with D perhaps TRBD1 (5 bases). Per germline, CDR1 SGHRS and CDR2 YFSETQ. CDR3 size: 16 residues. V gave up 0 bases and J gave up 3 bases, with 13 bases separating them. The CDR3 loop reads CASSLGPQGINQPQHF. The CDR3 nucleotides are TGCGCCAGCAGCTTGGGCCCCCAGGGAATCAATCAGCCCCAGCATTTT.

The chain is built from TRBV6-5 and TRBJ2-7; 8 positions match TRBD2. The CDR3 runs 15 residues. The V gene end was trimmed by 0 bases and the J gene end by 4 bases; junction bases not matched to a gene: 5. The germline V gene has CDR1 MNHEY and CDR2 SVGAGI. CDR3 in DNA: TGTGCCAGCAGTTACTCGCGACTAGCGCGTTACGAGCAGTACTTC. Translation: CASSYSRLARYEQYF.

The rearrangement links TRBV5-8 to TRBJ1-1, with no clear D. The V gene's germline CDR1 is SGHTS and CDR2 YDEGEE. V gave up 0 bases and J gave up 3 bases, with 9 bases separating them. The CDR3 has 14 amino acids. The DNA for the CDR3 is TGTGCCAGCAGCTTGGGACGGGGAGACACTGAAGCTTTCTTT. It encodes CASSLGRGDTEAFF.

V gene TRBV4-2 combines with J gene TRBJ2-5; 13 bases are a match to TRBD2. CDR1 is LGHNA and CDR2 is YNFKEQ in the germline V gene. Losses at the gene ends were 2 bases for V and 5 bases for J; bases not matched to a gene: 5. The CDR3 runs 16 residues. The CDR3 spells CASSQKTSGRWETQYF. The CDR3 DNA sequence: TGTGCCAGCAGCCAAAAGACTAGCGGGAGGTGGGAGACCCAGTACTTC.

This sequence joins TRBV5-1 and TRBJ2-7; 7 bases map to TRBD1. The CDR3 sequence is 15 residues long. Germline trimming cut 0 bases from V and 3 bases from J; bases unmatched to any gene: 6. In germline, CDR1 is SGHRS, CDR2 YFSETQ. This CDR3 is CASSLASTGLYEQYF. The CDR3 DNA reads as TGCGCCAGCAGCTTGGCTTCGACAGGGCTCTACGAGCAGTACTTC. Full variable domain (outside the CDR3, taken from reference TRBV5-1 and TRBJ2-7): KAGVTQTPRYLIKTRGQQVTLSCSPISGHRSVSWYQQTPGQGLQFLFEYFSETQRNKGNFPGRFSGRQFSNSRSEMNVSTLELGDSALYLCASSLASTGLYEQYFGPGTRLTVT.

This clone turned up a few times. The chain carries TRBV5-6 and TRBJ2-1, with 11 positions matching TRBD1. J gave up 1 base and V 0 bases, and 0 bases lay outside the gene matches. CDR3 length: 16 residues. Germline V gene sequence: CDR1 SGHDT, CDR2 YYEEEE. The CDR3 DNA is TGTGCCAGCAGCTTGGGGGACAGGGGGTCCTACAATGAGCAGTTCTTC. Its protein is CASSLGDRGSYNEQFF.

The chain carries TRBV5-1 and TRBJ2-7, with 8 bases matching TRBD2. The V gene end was trimmed by 4 bases and the J gene end by 2 bases; junction bases not matched to a gene: 5. CDR1 is SGHRS, CDR2 YFSETQ, per germline. The CDR3 extends over 14 amino acids. The CDR3 loop reads CASSVSGAPYEQYF. As DNA, the CDR3 is TGCGCCAGCAGCGTTAGCGGGGCCCCCTACGAGCAGTACTTC.

The chain employs TRBV30 and TRBJ2-3; 9 bases are shared with TRBD2. Germline loops: CDR1 GTSNPN, CDR2 SVGIG (reference sequence). The CDR3 covers 14 residues. With V trimmed by 2 bases and J by 11 bases, 11 bases remained unmatched. CDR3 amino acids: CAWSHGGGAHKQYF. CDR3 DNA: TGTGCCTGGAGTCACGGCGGGGGGGCCCATAAGCAGTATTTT.

This clone came up once. The chain links TRBV6-5 to TRBJ2-5; 7 bases match TRBD1. Germline V gene data show CDR1 as MNHEY and CDR2 as SVGAGI. The trim removed 5 bases at V and 4 bases at J, leaving 4 bases unmatched. This CDR3 has 13 amino acids. CDR3 amino acids: CASSQQGRETQYF. The DNA for the CDR3 is TGTGCCAGCAGTCAACAGGGGAGAGAGACCCAGTACTTC.

The V call is TRBV6-1, the J call TRBJ2-7; the D gene is possibly TRBD1 (5 bases). Trimming removed 8 bases at V and 3 bases at J, with 17 bases between. The CDR3 spans 14 residues. The germline gives CDR1 MNHNS, CDR2 SASEGT. The CDR3 DNA sequence: TGTGCCAGCGGGGCCACGGTTCAGGTCTACGAGCAGTACTTC. Residues: CASGATVQVYEQYF.

The rearrangement uses TRBV2 and TRBJ2-5, with 7 bases lining up with TRBD2. The CDR3 totals 14 residues. Germline trimming cut 4 bases from V and 6 bases from J; bases unmatched to any gene: 8. CDR1 SNHLY and CDR2 FYNNEI come from the germline V gene. The CDR3 DNA is TGTGCCAGCAGTGGGGACTACCTAGCTCAGACCCAGTACTTC. This sequence encodes CASSGDYLAQTQYF.

The V and J genes are TRBV6-1 and TRBJ1-5; TRBD1 agrees at 7 bases. CDR1 is MNHNS and CDR2 is SASEGT in the germline V gene. The CDR3 sequence is 15 residues long. The V gene end was trimmed by 6 bases and the J gene end by 1 base; junction bases not matched to a gene: 6. CDR3 protein: CASRSGQVSNQPQHF. CDR3 nucleotide sequence: TGTGCCAGCAGATCCGGACAGGTCAGCAATCAGCCCCAGCATTTT.

Written as DNA, the CDR3 is TGTGCCTGGAACAGGGGACGGGACACTGAAGCTTTCTTT. Its protein product is CAWNRGRDTEAFF. The rearrangement joins TRBV30 to TRBJ1-1; 7 positions match TRBD1. V was clipped by 4 bases and J by 3 bases; unmatched bases: 5. The CDR3 is 13 amino acids. CDR1 and CDR2 from the germline V gene are GTSNPN and SVGIG (reference sequence).

This chain joins TRBV2 and TRBJ2-5; D possibly corresponds to TRBD1 (6 bases). The length of the CDR3 is 14 residues. CDR1 is SNHLY, CDR2 FYNNEI, per germline. The V end lost 8 bases, the J end lost 4 bases, and 17 bases lay between the germline ends. The CDR3 loop reads CASQYRAYGETQYF. Here the CDR3 DNA reads TGTGCCAGCCAGTACAGGGCCTACGGAGAGACCCAGTACTTC.

The chain recombines TRBV7-3 with TRBJ2-3; D is unresolved. V lost 4 bases and J 6 bases, leaving 14 bases between the germline ends. Germline CDR1 is SGHTA and CDR2 is FQGTGA. This CDR3 has 14 residues. The CDR3 nucleotides are TGTGCCAGCAGCTCCCTTAAGTGGGCCGATACGCAGTATTTT. Protein sequence: CASSSLKWADTQYF. The whole variable domain, remainder taken from reference TRBV7-3 and TRBJ2-3, is GAGVSQTPSNKVTEKGKYVELRCDPISGHTALYWYRQSLGQGPEFLIYFQGTGAADDSGLPNDRFFAVRPEGSVSTLKIQRTERGDSAVYLCASSSLKWADTQYFGPGTRLTVL.

The rearrangement joins TRBV19 to TRBJ2-3; maybe TRBD2 (5 bases). Germline CDR1 and CDR2: LNHDA and SQIVND (reference sequence). The CDR3 consists of 13 residues. V gave up 5 bases and J gave up 4 bases, with 10 bases separating them. DNA of the CDR3: TGTGCCAGTAGTTCCCGGACTCCAGATACGCAGTATTTT. This translates into CASSSRTPDTQYF.

The V gene is TRBV7-9, the J gene TRBJ2-1; D is ambiguous. Per the germline V gene, CDR1 is SEHNR and CDR2 is FQNEAQ (reference sequence). The V end lost 4 bases, the J end lost 8 bases, and 15 bases lay between the germline ends. The CDR3 totals 14 residues. The CDR3 protein is CASSSDSRPYEQFF. The CDR3 DNA follows: TGTGCCAGCAGCTCCGATTCGCGTCCCTATGAGCAGTTCTTC.

J is TRBJ2-5 and V is TRBV9; 7 bases are shared with TRBD1. The CDR3 totals 14 residues. Germline V gene sequence: CDR1 SGDLS, CDR2 YYNGEE. Trimming at V came to 2 bases and at J to 1 base, leaving 2 bases not matched to a gene. The CDR3 region is CASSVGDSQETQYF. CDR3 nucleotides: TGTGCCAGCAGCGTTGGGGACAGCCAAGAGACCCAGTACTTC.